Listed here are 20 T cell receptor beta chains from one sample, sequenced in a study of blood T cells in healthy people across ages. A sample-barcoded 5' primer and a J-beta primer mix were used in a second PCR of roughly 7 to 12 cycles. TCRdb redid the calling of the 5' RACE reads with MiXCR, one entry per CDR3 protein. The sample records 500,000 to 600,000 distinct CDR3 sequences, roughly 29% being singletons. The sample comprised blood. The receptors were sampled from a woman in her seventies in good health.

The chain couples TRBV6-5 to TRBJ1-1; 10 nucleotides agree with TRBD1. Germline CDR1 and CDR2: MNHEY and SVGAGI. The CDR3 has 15 amino acids. Unmatched junction bases numbered 2, after V lost 0 bases and J lost 4 bases. CDR3 residues: CASSYSDRGATEAFF. For the CDR3, the DNA is TGTGCCAGCAGTTACTCGGACAGGGGGGCCACTGAAGCTTTCTTT.

The chain carries TRBV13 and TRBJ2-1, with 9 positions matching TRBD2. The CDR3 has 16 amino acids. Trimming at V came to 5 bases and at J to 1 base, leaving 6 bases not matched to a gene. Germline-derived CDR1 and CDR2 are PRHDT and FYEKMQ (reference sequence). CDR3 sequence reads: CASSRGLANSYNEQFF. The CDR3 DNA sequence: TGTGCCAGCAGCCGAGGACTAGCGAATTCCTACAATGAGCAGTTCTTC.

This rearrangement joins TRBV6-5 to TRBJ2-5; 8 nucleotides match TRBD2. V lost 7 bases to trimming and J lost 4 bases; unmatched junction nucleotides: 8. CDR1 and CDR2 from the germline V gene are MNHEY and SVGAGI. The CDR3 loop spans 14 amino acids. The CDR3 region has the DNA TGTGCCAGCACCCCCGCGGGAGGCCGAGAGACCCAGTACTTC. Its translation: CASTPAGGRETQYF.

This clonotype came up a few times. This chain joins TRBV7-2 and TRBJ2-5, with 7 bases matching TRBD1. The CDR3 is 15 residues long. Germline V gene sequence: CDR1 SGHTA, CDR2 FQGNSA. J was trimmed by 0 bases and V by 4 bases; bases with no gene match: 5. CDR3 amino acids: CASSYNRGYQETQYF. CDR3 bases: TGTGCCAGCAGCTATAACAGGGGATACCAAGAGACCCAGTACTTC.

This clonotype came up a few times. The V gene is TRBV7-9, the J gene TRBJ2-1, with a possible D match to TRBD1 (6 bases). Trimming stripped 3 bases from V and 1 base from J, with 7 bases between. The CDR3 runs 14 residues. In germline, CDR1 is SEHNR, CDR2 FQNEAQ (reference sequence). CDR3: CASSLRGSYNEQFF. The CDR3 coding sequence is TGTGCCAGCAGCTTGAGGGGGTCCTACAATGAGCAGTTCTTC.

Ten or more counts support this clonotype. The gene calls are TRBV30 and TRBJ1-2; unclear D gene. The CDR3 runs to 13 residues. V dropped 0 bases and J dropped 9 bases, with 14 bases sitting between them. Germline loops: CDR1 GTSNPN, CDR2 SVGIG (reference sequence). CDR3 sequence: CAWSVSEGGRYTF. CDR3 nucleotide sequence: TGTGCCTGGAGTGTTTCGGAGGGAGGACGCTACACCTTC.

The chain recombines TRBV6-5 with TRBJ1-2, with 7 bases aligning to TRBD1. This CDR3 is 13 amino acids long. With V trimmed by 0 bases and J by 8 bases, 3 bases remained unmatched. Germline loops: CDR1 MNHEY, CDR2 SVGAGI. The CDR3 region has the DNA TGTGCCAGCAGTTACTCGAACAGGGGCGGCTACACCTTC. Protein: CASSYSNRGGYTF.

This chain connects TRBV5-4 to TRBJ2-3; D may be TRBD2 (7 bases). V was shortened by 3 bases and J by 6 bases, with 17 bases between the two germline ends. The germline CDR1 and CDR2 sequences are SGHNT and YYREEE (reference sequence). The CDR3 contains 15 residues. As DNA, the CDR3 is TGTGCCAGCAGCTCACAGCGGGGTAGGGGGGATACGCAGTATTTT. This sequence encodes CASSSQRGRGDTQYF.

V and J are TRBV7-2 and TRBJ2-7, with 9 bases lining up with TRBD2. J lost 7 bases, V lost 5 bases, and 12 bases had no gene match. The CDR3 runs 15 residues. Germline values: CDR1 SGHTA, CDR2 FQGNSA. The CDR3 spells CASSELKASGTEQYF. The CDR3 nucleotides are TGTGCCAGCAGCGAGCTTAAGGCTAGCGGGACGGAGCAGTACTTC.

The table lists this clonotype with a few counts. The chain has TRBV6-1 and TRBJ2-3; possibly TRBD1 for D (6 bases). V was shortened by 6 bases and J by 1 base, with 14 bases between the two germline ends. Germline-derived CDR1 and CDR2 are MNHNS and SASEGT. This CDR3 has 15 residues. This CDR3 reads CASRTGKSGTDTQYF. The CDR3 bases are TGTGCCAGCAGAACAGGGAAGTCGGGCACAGATACGCAGTATTTT.

This clonotype was observed at least ten times. The chain couples TRBV28 to TRBJ2-5; 8 bases align to TRBD2. Trimming at V came to 7 bases and at J to 5 bases, leaving 6 bases not matched to a gene. The germline CDR1 and CDR2 sequences are MDHEN and SYDVKM. The CDR3 contains 13 residues. The CDR3, as DNA: TGTGCCAGCACGGCGGGGGGCCTGGAGACCCAGTACTTC. It specifies CASTAGGLETQYF.

Notes on this clonotype: One end of the junction does not line up with germline, which may come from a read error. V usage is TRBV19 and J usage is TRBJ2-7; 7 nucleotides match TRBD1. The CDR3 runs to 13 residues. Per germline, CDR1 LNHDA and CDR2 SQIVND (reference sequence). CDR3 region: CASSRDSPYERYF. For the CDR3, the DNA is TGTGCCAGTAGCAGGGACAGCCCCTACGAGCGGTACTTC.

The V and J genes are TRBV7-9 and TRBJ2-3, with D possibly matching TRBD1 (5 bases). Trimming took off 5 bases at V and 1 base at J, with 13 bases between the two ends. CDR1 and CDR2 from the germline V gene are SEHNR and FQNEAQ (reference sequence). There are 15 residues in the CDR3. The CDR3: CASSPSRVGTDTQYF. The CDR3 nucleotides read TGTGCCAGCAGCCCAAGCAGGGTGGGCACAGATACGCAGTATTTT.

J is TRBJ2-5 and V is TRBV18, with 7 bases fitting TRBD1. Judging by the DNA end, TRBJ2-7 fits better; the J call may be wrong. Germline CDR1 reads KGHSH; CDR2 reads LQKENI. This CDR3 comprises 14 residues. The CDR3 reads CASSPSQGAYEQYF. The CDR3 coding sequence is TGTGCCAGCTCACCCAGTCAGGGGGCCTACGAGCAGTACTTC.

The gene calls are TRBV29-1 and TRBJ1-2; D is perhaps TRBD1 (5 bases). Trimming shortened V by 1 base and J by 4 bases, and 13 bases separated the two germline ends. This CDR3 is 14 amino acids long. Germline V CDR1 and CDR2: SQVTM, ANQGSEA. The CDR3 loop reads CSVEGGAFGYGYTF. CDR3 bases: TGCAGCGTTGAAGGAGGGGCATTCGGCTATGGCTACACCTTC.

In this sample, this clonotype turned up a few times. The CDR3 coding sequence is TGTGCCAGCAGTTTGGGCAGACCTCGGGCTAACTATGGCTACACCTTC. This codes for CASSLGRPRANYGYTF. The chain is built from TRBV28 and TRBJ1-2; no reliable D call. Germline CDR1 reads MDHEN; CDR2 reads SYDVKM. The CDR3 spans 16 residues. Trimming left V 3 bases short and J 0 bases short, with 14 bases between.

CDR3 region: CASSFRSGGGSDTQYF. As DNA, the CDR3 is TGTGCCAGCAGTTTCCGGAGTGGCGGGGGGTCAGATACGCAGTATTTT. The V call is TRBV12-3 or TRBV12-4, the J call TRBJ2-3; 8 bases are shared with TRBD2. The CDR3 is 16 residues long. With V trimmed by 3 bases and J by 4 bases, 9 bases remained unmatched.

The chain recombines TRBV20-1 with TRBJ2-5; 8 nucleotides align to TRBD2. The ends lost 5 bases at V and 5 bases at J; junction bases unmatched: 10. There are 14 residues in the CDR3. Germline CDR1 reads DFQATT; CDR2 reads SNEGSKA (reference sequence). For the CDR3, the DNA is TGCAGTGCTGCCCCGGGACTAGTCGGGGAGACCCAGTACTTC. Translation gives CSAAPGLVGETQYF.

The V gene is TRBV4-1, the J gene TRBJ2-7; the D gene is possibly TRBD1 (6 bases). Germline-derived CDR1 and CDR2 are MGHRA and YSYEKL. The CDR3 spans 15 residues. V was trimmed by 4 bases and J by 3 bases, leaving 16 bases between them. The CDR3 reads CASSLIQGYIYEQYF. The CDR3 bases are TGCGCCAGCAGCCTAATACAGGGTTATATCTACGAGCAGTACTTC.

The rearrangement uses TRBV6-6 and TRBJ2-2; the D gene is possibly TRBD1 (5 bases). The length of the CDR3 is 15 residues. Germline V gene data show CDR1 as MNHNY and CDR2 as SVGAGI (reference sequence). V shed 8 bases and J shed 0 bases, with 13 bases lying between them. CDR3 DNA sequence: TGTGCCAGCGACGTGGGGCAGTCGAACACCGGGGAGCTGTTTTTT. Protein: CASDVGQSNTGELFF.